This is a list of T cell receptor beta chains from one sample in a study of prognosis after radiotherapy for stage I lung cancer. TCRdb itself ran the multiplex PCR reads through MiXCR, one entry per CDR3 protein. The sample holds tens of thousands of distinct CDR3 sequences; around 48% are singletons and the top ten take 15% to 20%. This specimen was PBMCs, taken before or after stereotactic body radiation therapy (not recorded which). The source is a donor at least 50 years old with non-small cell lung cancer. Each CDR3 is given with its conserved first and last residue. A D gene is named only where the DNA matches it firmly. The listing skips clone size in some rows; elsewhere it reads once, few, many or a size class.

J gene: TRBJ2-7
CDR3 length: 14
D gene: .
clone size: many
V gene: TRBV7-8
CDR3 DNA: TGTGCCAGCAGCTTAGAGGCAGGGACCCACGAGCAGTACTTC
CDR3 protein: CASSLEAGTHEQYF

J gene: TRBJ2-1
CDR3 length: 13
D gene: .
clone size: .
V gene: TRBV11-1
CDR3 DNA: TGTGCCAGCAGCTTACAGTTGGCGAATGAGCAGTTCTTC
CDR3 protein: CASSLQLANEQFF

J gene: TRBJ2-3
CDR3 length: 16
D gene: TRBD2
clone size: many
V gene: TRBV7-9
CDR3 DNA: TGTGCCAGCAGCCCACGGACTAGCGGGAGCCCAGATACGCAGTATTTT
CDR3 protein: CASSPRTSGSPDTQYF

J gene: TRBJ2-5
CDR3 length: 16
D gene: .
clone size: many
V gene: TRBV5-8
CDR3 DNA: TGTGCCAGCAGTCCAGGACAGTTCGGGGTTGGAGAGACCCAGTACTTC
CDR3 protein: CASSPGQFGVGETQYF

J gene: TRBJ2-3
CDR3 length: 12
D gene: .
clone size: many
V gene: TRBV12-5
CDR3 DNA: TGTGCTAGTGGCCAGGGGCCAGATACGCAGTATTTT
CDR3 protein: CASGQGPDTQYF

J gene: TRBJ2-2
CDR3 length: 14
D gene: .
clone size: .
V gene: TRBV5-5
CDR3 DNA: TGTGCCAGCAGCTTGGTCCCGAACACCGGGGAGCTGTTTTTT
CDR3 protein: CASSLVPNTGELFF

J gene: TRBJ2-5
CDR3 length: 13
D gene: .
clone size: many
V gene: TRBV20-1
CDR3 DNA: TGCAGTGCTAGGTCCGTAGCCGGAGAGACCCAGTACTTC
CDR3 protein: CSARSVAGETQYF

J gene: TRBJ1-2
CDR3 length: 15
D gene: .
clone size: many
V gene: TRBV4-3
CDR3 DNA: TGCGCCAGCAGCCTCCTCTCAGGGGAGGGCTATGGCTACACCTTC
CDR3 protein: CASSLLSGEGYGYTF

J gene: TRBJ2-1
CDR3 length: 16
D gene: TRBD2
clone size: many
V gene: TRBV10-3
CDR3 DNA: TGTGCCATCAGTGATAGAGCGGGAGAGTCGGGGAATGAGCAGTTCTTC
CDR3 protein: CAISDRAGESGNEQFF

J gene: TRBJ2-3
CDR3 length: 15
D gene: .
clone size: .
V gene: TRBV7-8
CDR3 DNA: TGTGCCAGCAACTTATCGAGGAGTCGGGTGTATACGCAGTATTTT
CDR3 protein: CASNLSRSRVYTQYF

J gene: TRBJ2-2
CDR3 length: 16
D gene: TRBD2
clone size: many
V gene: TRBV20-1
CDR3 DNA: TGCAGTGCTAGAGTTCGGGAGGGGACTGACACCGGGGAGCTGTTTTTT
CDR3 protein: CSARVREGTDTGELFF

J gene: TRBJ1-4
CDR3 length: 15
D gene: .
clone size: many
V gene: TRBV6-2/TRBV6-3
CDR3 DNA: TGTGCCAGCAGTTACTCGGGGGTCCCTAATGAAAAACTGTTTTTT
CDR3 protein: CASSYSGVPNEKLFF

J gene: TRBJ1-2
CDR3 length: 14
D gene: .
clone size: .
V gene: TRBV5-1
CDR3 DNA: TGCGCCAGCAGCACGGGACGGGTTAACTATGGCTACACCTTC
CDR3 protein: CASSTGRVNYGYTF

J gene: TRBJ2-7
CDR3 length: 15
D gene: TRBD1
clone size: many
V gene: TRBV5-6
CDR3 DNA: TGTGCCAGCAGCTTCCGGGACAGGGAACTGTACGAGCAGTACTTC
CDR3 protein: CASSFRDRELYEQYF

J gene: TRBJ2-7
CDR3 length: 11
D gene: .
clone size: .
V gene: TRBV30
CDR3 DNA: TGTGCCTGGAGTACCGTTTACGAGCAGTACTTC
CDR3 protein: CAWSTVYEQYF

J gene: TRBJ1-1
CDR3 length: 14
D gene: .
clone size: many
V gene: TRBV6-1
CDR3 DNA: TGTGCCAGCAGATCCTACGGGGGTTTGGATGAAGCTTTCTTT
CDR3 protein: CASRSYGGLDEAFF

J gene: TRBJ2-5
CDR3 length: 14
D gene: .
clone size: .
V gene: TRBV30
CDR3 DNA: TGTGCCTGGAGTGAGGTAGGGGGGCAGGAGACCCAGTACTTC
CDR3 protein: CAWSEVGGQETQYF

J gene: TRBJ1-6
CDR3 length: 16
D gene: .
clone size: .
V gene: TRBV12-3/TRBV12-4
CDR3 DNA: TGTGCCAGCAGCAGTCAGGCAGGGTCTGTTTCTTCACCCCTCCACTTT
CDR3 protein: CASSSQAGSVSSPLHF

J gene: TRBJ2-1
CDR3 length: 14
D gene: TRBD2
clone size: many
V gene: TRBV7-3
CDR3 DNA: TGTGCCAGCGGACAGCGGGAGGCCCTTGGTGAGCAGTTCTTC
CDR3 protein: CASGQREALGEQFF

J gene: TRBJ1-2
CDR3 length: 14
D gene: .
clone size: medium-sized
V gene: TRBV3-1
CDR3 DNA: TGTGCCAGCAGCCGGGGGACGGAAGGATATGGCTACACCTTC
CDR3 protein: CASSRGTEGYGYTF

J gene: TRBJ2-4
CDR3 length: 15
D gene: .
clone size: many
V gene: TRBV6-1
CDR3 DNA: TGTGCCAGCCGGGGAAACAGGGCGGGAGAAAACATTCAGTACTTC
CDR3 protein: CASRGNRAGENIQYF

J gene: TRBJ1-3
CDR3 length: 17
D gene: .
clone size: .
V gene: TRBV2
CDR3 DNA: TGTGCCAGCAGCCCAAAGTACAGGGTGATCTCTGGAAACACCATATATTTT
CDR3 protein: CASSPKYRVISGNTIYF

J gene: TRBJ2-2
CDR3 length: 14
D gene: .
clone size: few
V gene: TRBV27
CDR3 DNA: TGTGCCAGCAACTTAGGGCCGAGCACCGGGGAGCTGTTTTTT
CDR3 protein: CASNLGPSTGELFF

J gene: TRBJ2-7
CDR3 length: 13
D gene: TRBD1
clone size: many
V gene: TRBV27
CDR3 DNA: TGTGCCAGCAAGACAGGGGGCACCTACGAGCAGTACTTC
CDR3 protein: CASKTGGTYEQYF

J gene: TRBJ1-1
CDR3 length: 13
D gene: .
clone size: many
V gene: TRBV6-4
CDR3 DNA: TGTGTCAGCAGTAGGGGGACGAACACTGAAGCTTTCTTT
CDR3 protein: CVSSRGTNTEAFF

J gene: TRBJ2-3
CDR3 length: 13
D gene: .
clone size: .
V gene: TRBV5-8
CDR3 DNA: TGTGCCAGCAGAACGGACCACACAGATACGCAGTATTTT
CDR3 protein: CASRTDHTDTQYF

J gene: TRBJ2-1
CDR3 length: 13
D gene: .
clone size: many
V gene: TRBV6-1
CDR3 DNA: TGTGCCAGCAGAATGGATCTTTACAATGAGCAGTTCTTC
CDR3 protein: CASRMDLYNEQFF

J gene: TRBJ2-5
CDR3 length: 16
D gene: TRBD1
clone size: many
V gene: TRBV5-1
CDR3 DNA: TGCGCCAGCAGCTTCATGGGACAGGCAGACTCAGAGACCCAGTACTTC
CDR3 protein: CASSFMGQADSETQYF

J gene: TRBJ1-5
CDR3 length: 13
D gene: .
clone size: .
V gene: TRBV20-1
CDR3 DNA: TGCAGTGCTAGTACAGGGCATTATCAGCCCCAGCATTTT
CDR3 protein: CSASTGHYQPQHF

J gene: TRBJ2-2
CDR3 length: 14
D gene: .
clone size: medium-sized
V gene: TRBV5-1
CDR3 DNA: TGCGCCAGCAGCTCCGGGACTCGAACCGGGGAGCTGTTTTTT
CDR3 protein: CASSSGTRTGELFF

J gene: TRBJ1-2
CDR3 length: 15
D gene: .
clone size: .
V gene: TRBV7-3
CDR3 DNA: TGTGCCAGCATCTTAACGCGTGAGAGTTACTATGGCTACACCTTC
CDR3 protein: CASILTRESYYGYTF

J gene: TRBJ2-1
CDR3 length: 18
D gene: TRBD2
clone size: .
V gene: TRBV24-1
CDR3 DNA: TGTGCCACCAGTGATTTTTCTGGACTAGCGGGAGAAGGCGATGAGCAGTTCTTC
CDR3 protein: CATSDFSGLAGEGDEQFF

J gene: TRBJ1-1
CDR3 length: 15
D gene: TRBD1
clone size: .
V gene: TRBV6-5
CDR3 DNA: TGTGCCAGCAGTTACCAGAGGGGGCTCGGCACTGAAGCTTTCTTT
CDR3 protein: CASSYQRGLGTEAFF

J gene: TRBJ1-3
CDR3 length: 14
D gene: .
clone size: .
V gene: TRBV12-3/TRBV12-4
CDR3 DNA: TGTGCCAGCAGCCCGGAAGGGTCGGGAAAAACCATATATTTT
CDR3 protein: CASSPEGSGKTIYF

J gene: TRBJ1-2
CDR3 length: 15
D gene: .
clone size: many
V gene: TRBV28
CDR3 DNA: TGTGCCAGCAGTTTCCTTGGGGGTCTCGGCTATGGCTACACCTTC
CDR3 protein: CASSFLGGLGYGYTF

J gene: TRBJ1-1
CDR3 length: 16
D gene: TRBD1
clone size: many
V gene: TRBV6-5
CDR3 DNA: TGTGCCAGCAGTTACCTTCTGACAGGGCGGGCCACTGAAGCTTTCTTT
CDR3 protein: CASSYLLTGRATEAFF

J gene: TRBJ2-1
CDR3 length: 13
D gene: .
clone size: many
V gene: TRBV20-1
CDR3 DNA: TGCAGTGCTAGGAGGCTCTCCTACAATGAGCAGTTCTTC
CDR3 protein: CSARRLSYNEQFF

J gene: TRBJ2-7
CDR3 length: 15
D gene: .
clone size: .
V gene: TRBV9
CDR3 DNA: TGTGCCAGCAGCCCACTTACGGGCGAGGCCGCCGAGCAGTACTTC
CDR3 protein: CASSPLTGEAAEQYF

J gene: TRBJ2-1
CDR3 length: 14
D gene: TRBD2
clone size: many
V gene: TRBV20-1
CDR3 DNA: TGCAGTGCTAGAGATCTAGCGGGGGGGGATGAGCAGTTCTTC
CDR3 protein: CSARDLAGGDEQFF

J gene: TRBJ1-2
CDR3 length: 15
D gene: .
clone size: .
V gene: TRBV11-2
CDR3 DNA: TGTGCCAGCAGCCCTCAGTCAACAGGGCACTATGGCTACACCTTC
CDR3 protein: CASSPQSTGHYGYTF

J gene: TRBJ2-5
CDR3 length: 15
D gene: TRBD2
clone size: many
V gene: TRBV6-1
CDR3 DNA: TGTGCCAGCAGTGAACAGGCTAGCGGGGGAGAGACCCAGTACTTC
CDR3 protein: CASSEQASGGETQYF

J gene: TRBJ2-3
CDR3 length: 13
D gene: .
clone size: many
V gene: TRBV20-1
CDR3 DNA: TGCAGTGCCCAGGGGGGGGGGGCAGATACGCAGTATTTT
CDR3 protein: CSAQGGGADTQYF

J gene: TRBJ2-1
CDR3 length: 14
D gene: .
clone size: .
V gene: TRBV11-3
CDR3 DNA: TGTGCCAGCGGGGTCCCTTTAGCGGTCAATGAGCAGTTCTTT
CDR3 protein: CASGVPLAVNEQFF

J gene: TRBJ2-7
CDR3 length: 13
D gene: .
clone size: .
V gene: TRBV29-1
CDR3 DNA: TGCAGCGTCAATAGCGGCCTCTCATACGAGCAGTACTTC
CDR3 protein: CSVNSGLSYEQYF

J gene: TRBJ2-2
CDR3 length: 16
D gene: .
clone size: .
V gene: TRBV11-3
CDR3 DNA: TGTGCCAGCAGCACCGCCGGGACACAGAAAACCGGGGAGCTGTTTTTT
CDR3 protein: CASSTAGTQKTGELFF

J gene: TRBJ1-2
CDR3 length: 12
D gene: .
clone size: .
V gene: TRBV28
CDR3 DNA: TGTGCCAGCATAAAGAGGAACTATGGCTACACCTTC
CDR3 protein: CASIKRNYGYTF

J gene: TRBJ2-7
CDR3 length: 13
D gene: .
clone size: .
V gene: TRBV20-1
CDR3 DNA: TGCAGTGCTAGAGAAGGGAGAACCTACGAGCAGTACTTC
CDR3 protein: CSAREGRTYEQYF

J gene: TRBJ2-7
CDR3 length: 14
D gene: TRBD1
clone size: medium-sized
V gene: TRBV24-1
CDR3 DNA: TGTGCCACCAGAACAGGGGGCAGAGAAGGCGAGCAGTACTTC
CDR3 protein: CATRTGGREGEQYF

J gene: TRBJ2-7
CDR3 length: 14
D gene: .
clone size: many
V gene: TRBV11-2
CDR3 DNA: TGTGCCAGCAGCGATACCCCCGGGAGTAACGAGCAGTACTTC
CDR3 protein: CASSDTPGSNEQYF

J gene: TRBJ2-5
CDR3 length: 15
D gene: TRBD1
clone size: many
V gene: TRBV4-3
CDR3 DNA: TGCGCCAGCAGCCAGCAAACAGGGGTTGGGGAGACCCAGTACTTC
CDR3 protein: CASSQQTGVGETQYF

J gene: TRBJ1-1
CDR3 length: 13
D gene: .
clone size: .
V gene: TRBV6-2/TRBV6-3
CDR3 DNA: TGTGCCAGCCGTGGACTTATGAACGATGAAGCTTTCTTT
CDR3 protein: CASRGLMNDEAFF

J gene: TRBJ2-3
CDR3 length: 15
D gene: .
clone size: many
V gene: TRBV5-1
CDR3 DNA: TGCGCCAGCAGCTTGGTTAGCCGGAGCACAGATACGCAGTATTTT
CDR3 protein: CASSLVSRSTDTQYF

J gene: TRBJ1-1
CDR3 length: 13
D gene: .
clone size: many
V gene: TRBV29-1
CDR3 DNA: TGCAGCGTGCTTGTCGGAGGTGGGTCGGGAGCTTTCTTT
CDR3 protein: CSVLVGGGSGAFF

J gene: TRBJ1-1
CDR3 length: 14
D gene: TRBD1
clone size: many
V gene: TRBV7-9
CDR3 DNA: TGTGCCAGCAGCTTAGTACAGGGGGGCACTGAAGCTTTCTTT
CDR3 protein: CASSLVQGGTEAFF

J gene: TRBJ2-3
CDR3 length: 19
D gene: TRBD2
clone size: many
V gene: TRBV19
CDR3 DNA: TGTGCCAGTAGACGACCAAGGGCCCGAACTAGCGGGAAAACAGATACGCAGTATTTT
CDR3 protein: CASRRPRARTSGKTDTQYF